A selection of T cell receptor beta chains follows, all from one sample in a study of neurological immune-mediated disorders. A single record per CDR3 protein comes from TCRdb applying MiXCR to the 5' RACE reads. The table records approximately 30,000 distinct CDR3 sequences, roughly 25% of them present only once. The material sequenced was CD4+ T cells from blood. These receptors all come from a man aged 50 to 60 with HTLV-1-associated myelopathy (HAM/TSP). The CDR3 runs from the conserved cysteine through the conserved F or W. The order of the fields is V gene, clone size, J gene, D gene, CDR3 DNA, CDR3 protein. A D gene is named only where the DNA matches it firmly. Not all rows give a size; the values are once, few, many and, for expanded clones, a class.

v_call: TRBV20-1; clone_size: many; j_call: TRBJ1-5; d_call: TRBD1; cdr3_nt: TGCAGTGCTAGGCTGGGACAGGGTCAACAGCCCCAGCATTTT; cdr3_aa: CSARLGQGQQPQHF
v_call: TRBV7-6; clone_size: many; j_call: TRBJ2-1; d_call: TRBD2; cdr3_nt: TGTGCCAGCAGCTTAGCGGGGGGGACCTCCTACAATGAGCAGTTCTTC; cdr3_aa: CASSLAGGTSYNEQFF
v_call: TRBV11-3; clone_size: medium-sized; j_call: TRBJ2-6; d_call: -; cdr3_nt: TGTGCCAGCAGTGCAGGGGCCAACGTCCTGACTTTC; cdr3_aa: CASSAGANVLTF
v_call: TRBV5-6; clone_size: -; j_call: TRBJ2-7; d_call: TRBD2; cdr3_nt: TGTGCCAGCCATACGGGGGGAGCCACCTACGAGCAGTACTTC; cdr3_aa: CASHTGGATYEQYF
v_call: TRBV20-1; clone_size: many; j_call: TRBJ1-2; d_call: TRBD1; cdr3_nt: TGCAGTGCAAGCCCGGACAGGGCTGACTATGGCTACACCTTC; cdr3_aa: CSASPDRADYGYTF
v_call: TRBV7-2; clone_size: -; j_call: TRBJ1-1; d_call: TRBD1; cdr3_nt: TGTGCCATCAGCTCAACAGGGGGCCGAGGTGTGACTGAAGCTTTCTTT; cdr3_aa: CAISSTGGRGVTEAFF
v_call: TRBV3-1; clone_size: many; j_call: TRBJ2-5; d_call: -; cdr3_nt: TGTGCCAGCAGCCGGGGGCCAGGGGAGACCCAGTACTTC; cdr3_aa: CASSRGPGETQYF
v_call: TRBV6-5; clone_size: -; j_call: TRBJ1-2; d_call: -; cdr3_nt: TGTGCCAGCAGTTACTTTCAGGGATATGGCTACACCTTC; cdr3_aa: CASSYFQGYGYTF
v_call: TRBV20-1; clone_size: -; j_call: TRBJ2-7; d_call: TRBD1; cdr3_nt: TGCAGTGCTGGACCCACTAGTTGGACAGGCCCCTACGAGCAGTACTTC; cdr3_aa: CSAGPTSWTGPYEQYF
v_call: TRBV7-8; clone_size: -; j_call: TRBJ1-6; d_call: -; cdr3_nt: TGTGCCAGCGGAGGGGGGGATGGGTTTAATTCACCCCTCCACTTT; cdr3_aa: CASGGGDGFNSPLHF
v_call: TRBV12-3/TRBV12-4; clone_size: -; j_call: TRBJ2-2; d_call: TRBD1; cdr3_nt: TGTGCCAGCAGTTTCCGACAGGGGGCCGCCGGGGAGCTGTTTTTT; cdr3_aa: CASSFRQGAAGELFF
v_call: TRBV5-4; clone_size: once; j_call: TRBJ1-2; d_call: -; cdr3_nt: TGTGCCAGCAGCTTGGGGTTGGGGCCGGATACTAACTATGGCTACACCTTC; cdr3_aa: CASSLGLGPDTNYGYTF
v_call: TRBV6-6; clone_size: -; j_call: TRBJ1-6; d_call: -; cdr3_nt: TGTGCCAGCACTTTAAGGGGCGGGACGGATCTTAGACCCCTCCACTTT; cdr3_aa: CASTLRGGTDLRPLHF
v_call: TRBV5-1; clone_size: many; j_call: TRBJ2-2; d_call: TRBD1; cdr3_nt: TGCGCCAGCAGCGGGGGACAGGGGTACACCGGGGAGCTGTTTTTT; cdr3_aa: CASSGGQGYTGELFF
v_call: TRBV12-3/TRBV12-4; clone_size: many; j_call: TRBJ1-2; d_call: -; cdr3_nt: TGTGCCAGCACCTCCCCCGAGAACGGGAACTATGGCTACACCTTC; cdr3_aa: CASTSPENGNYGYTF
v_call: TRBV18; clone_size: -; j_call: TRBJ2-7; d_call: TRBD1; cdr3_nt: TGTGCCAGCTCACCCTCAGCAGGGGGCGCAGCCTACGAGCAGTACTTC; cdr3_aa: CASSPSAGGAAYEQYF
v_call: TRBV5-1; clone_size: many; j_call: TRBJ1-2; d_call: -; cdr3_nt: TGCGCCAGCAGCTGGGACGCAAGACCCTATGGCTACACCTTC; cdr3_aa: CASSWDARPYGYTF
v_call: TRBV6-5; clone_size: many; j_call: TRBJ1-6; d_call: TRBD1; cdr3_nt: TGTGCCAGCAGTCCCCGGGACAGGGTTAATTCACCCCTCCACTTT; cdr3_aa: CASSPRDRVNSPLHF
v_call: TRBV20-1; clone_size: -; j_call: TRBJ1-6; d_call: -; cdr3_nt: TGCAGTGCTAGAGAGGGGTGGGGGGTATCACCCCTCCGCTTT; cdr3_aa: CSAREGWGVSPLRF